The rows below give T cell receptor beta chains drawn from one sample of a study of identical twins. TCRdb reprocessed the 5' RACE reads via MiXCR and lists one record per CDR3 protein. The sample comprises roughly 350,000 distinct CDR3 sequences, around 9.7% of which are singletons, and about 9.1% rests with the top ten. Specimen: naive T cells sorted from blood. These TCRs come from a woman between 50 and 59 years old in good health. Both conserved end residues are part of each CDR3. D genes are given only for firm matches. A clone size is listed for some rows: how often the clone was seen (once, few, many), or a class if it is expanded.

V	J	D	size	DNA	CDR3
TRBV7-9	TRBJ2-5	NA	NA	TGTGCCAGCAGCTCTTATTTGACAGGTCAAGAGACCCAGTACTTC	CASSSYLTGQETQYF
TRBV4-1	TRBJ2-1	TRBD2	many	TGCGCCAGCAGCCGATCACTAGCGGATGAGCAGTTCTTC	CASSRSLADEQFF
TRBV29-1	TRBJ2-3	TRBD1	many	TGCAGCGCCTCCGGGACAGGGAAAGTAACAGATACGCAGTATTTT	CSASGTGKVTDTQYF
TRBV12-3/TRBV12-4	TRBJ2-1	NA	NA	TGTGCCAGCAGTTTTCGGGGAGGGGGCGGGACTTGGTTCTTC	CASSFRGGGGTWFF
TRBV6-5	TRBJ1-1	NA	few	TGTGCCAGCACGTCGGTGAACACTGAAGCTTTCTTT	CASTSVNTEAFF
TRBV24-1	TRBJ2-1	NA	many	TGTGCCACCAGTGATTTGTATGAGCAGTTCTTC	CATSDLYEQFF
TRBV27	TRBJ2-1	NA	many	TGTGCCAGCAGTTTGGGGGGCGAGAGGTTCTTC	CASSLGGERFF
TRBV2	TRBJ2-3	TRBD1	many	TGTGCCAGCATAGGGACAGGGAGCACAGATACGCAGTATTTT	CASIGTGSTDTQYF
TRBV24-1	TRBJ2-5	NA	few	TGTGCCACCAGTGATACCAGACAGGCCAAAGGGGAGACCCAGTACTTC	CATSDTRQAKGETQYF
TRBV3-1	TRBJ2-3	NA	NA	TGTGCCAGCAGTAGAAACCCGGCCCCTACAGATACGCAGTATTTT	CASSRNPAPTDTQYF
TRBV4-1	TRBJ2-6	NA	NA	TGCGCCAGCAGCCACGGGTCTGGGGCCAACGTCCTGACTTTC	CASSHGSGANVLTF
TRBV7-6	TRBJ2-2	NA	NA	TGTGCCAGCAGCTCACTTCGGGGGAACACCGGGGAGCTGTTTTTT	CASSSLRGNTGELFF
TRBV7-8	TRBJ1-2	TRBD1	many	TGTGCCAGCAGCTCCAGGACAGGGGGAGGCTACACCTTC	CASSSRTGGGYTF
TRBV7-9	TRBJ2-1	TRBD2	few	TGTGCCAGCAGCGACACCTATGAGGGACTAGCGTACAATGAGCAGCTCTTC	CASSDTYEGLAYNEQLF
TRBV4-2	TRBJ2-1	NA	NA	TGTGCCAGCAGCCAAGTGGCTTGGGGGGACAATGAGCAGTTCTTC	CASSQVAWGDNEQFF
TRBV29-1	TRBJ1-2	NA	many	TGCAGCGCTGAAATCGGGCTCGTTATCTATGGCTACACCTTC	CSAEIGLVIYGYTF
TRBV15	TRBJ1-2	TRBD1	NA	TGTGCCACCAGCAGAGTCCTAGGGGGCGTTTGGTCTGATAACTATGGCTACACCTTC	CATSRVLGGVWSDNYGYTF
TRBV27	TRBJ1-5	NA	many	TGTGCCAGCAGTTTAAATCCCAATAGCAATCAGCCCCAGCATTTT	CASSLNPNSNQPQHF
TRBV27	TRBJ2-2	NA	many	TGTGCCAGCAGAGCGGACCTACGTGCTTCCGGGGAGCTGTTTTTT	CASRADLRASGELFF
TRBV2	TRBJ2-1	NA	NA	TGTGCCAGCAGTCCTAGGACACAGAGTAATGAGCAGTTCTTC	CASSPRTQSNEQFF
TRBV10-2	TRBJ1-5	TRBD1	NA	TGCGCCAGCAGAATGACAGGGGCAAGCAATCAGCCCCAGCATTTT	CASRMTGASNQPQHF
TRBV14	TRBJ2-2	NA	many	TGTGCCAGCAGCCAAGTACCACTACACACCGGGGAGCTGTTTTTT	CASSQVPLHTGELFF
TRBV5-1	TRBJ2-7	TRBD1	NA	TGCGCCAGCAGCTTGGGGACAGGGAGGCACGAGCAGTACTTC	CASSLGTGRHEQYF
TRBV7-2	TRBJ1-1	NA	many	TGTGCCAGCAGCTTAGTGCCGGGTGGGAACACTGAAGCTTTCTTT	CASSLVPGGNTEAFF
TRBV4-1	TRBJ2-3	NA	many	TGCGCCAGCAGCCAAGAGGGGAGTTGGACAGATACGCAGTATTTT	CASSQEGSWTDTQYF